Listed below are T cell receptor beta chains from one sample, sequenced in a study of blood T cell repertoires in COVID-19. Method: immunoSEQ multiplex PCR; TCRdb's copy keeps in-frame clones and lacks some. Of about 180,000 clones in the sample, roughly 80% were seen once. Sequencing was performed on peripheral blood. The source of these receptors is a woman aged 65 to 85 with COVID-19, enrolled during active disease. The CDR3 runs from the conserved cysteine through the conserved F or W.

j_gene: TRBJ2-7
v_gene: TRBV6-4
CDR3aa: CASRVRTSGYEQYF

j_gene: TRBJ1-2
v_gene: TRBV5-1
CDR3aa: CASSSGTVPNYGYTF

j_gene: TRBJ2-1
v_gene: TRBV5-1
CDR3aa: CASSLVGGLSKNEQFF

j_gene: TRBJ2-3
v_gene: TRBV7-9
CDR3aa: CASSPQASGTFRDTQYF

j_gene: TRBJ1-1
v_gene: TRBV6-5
CDR3aa: CASRTLGQGAGEAFF

j_gene: TRBJ1-2
v_gene: TRBV7-2
CDR3aa: CASSLYGGASLNYGYTF

j_gene: TRBJ1-2
v_gene: TRBV19
CDR3aa: CASSSQGYYGYTF

j_gene: TRBJ1-4
v_gene: TRBV15
CDR3aa: CATSRATGTGNEKLFF

j_gene: TRBJ2-3
v_gene: TRBV3-1/TRBV3-2
CDR3aa: CASSHSGSPDTQYF

j_gene: TRBJ2-3
v_gene: TRBV27
CDR3aa: CASSTPPTGSDTQYF

j_gene: TRBJ1-6
v_gene: TRBV3-1/TRBV3-2
CDR3aa: CASSQDNRTGAAKGDNSPLHF

j_gene: TRBJ1-1
v_gene: TRBV6-2/TRBV6-3
CDR3aa: CASSIQGITEAFF

j_gene: TRBJ2-2
v_gene: TRBV10-1
CDR3aa: CASSGRTGELFF

j_gene: TRBJ1-6
v_gene: TRBV6-5
CDR3aa: CASIRDSSYNSPLHF

j_gene: TRBJ2-3
v_gene: TRBV24-1
CDR3aa: CATSTPGDTQYF

j_gene: TRBJ2-3
v_gene: TRBV19
CDR3aa: CASSSLTGVGTDTQYF

j_gene: TRBJ2-3
v_gene: TRBV5-1
CDR3aa: CASSLAGGAEDTQYF

j_gene: TRBJ1-1
v_gene: TRBV7-8
CDR3aa: CASSLESPEAAFF

j_gene: TRBJ1-6
v_gene: TRBV10-2
CDR3aa: CASRRAGRDSPLHF

j_gene: TRBJ1-2
v_gene: TRBV10-3
CDR3aa: CAIGTGDYGYTF

j_gene: TRBJ1-2
v_gene: TRBV27
CDR3aa: CASSPRTGGSYGYTF

j_gene: TRBJ1-2
v_gene: TRBV28
CDR3aa: CASSFGQGNYGYTF

j_gene: TRBJ1-2
v_gene: TRBV10-3
CDR3aa: CAISEGQGCTF

j_gene: TRBJ2-1
v_gene: TRBV2
CDR3aa: CASRLGTSRDEQFF

j_gene: TRBJ2-3
v_gene: TRBV24-1
CDR3aa: CATSPGAGADTQYF

j_gene: TRBJ1-5
v_gene: TRBV12-3/TRBV12-4
CDR3aa: CASSYRDQPQHF

j_gene: TRBJ2-7
v_gene: TRBV16
CDR3aa: CASSPPGSIHEQYF

j_gene: TRBJ1-5
v_gene: TRBV19
CDR3aa: CASSISRVSNQPQHF

j_gene: TRBJ2-2
v_gene: TRBV21-1
CDR3aa: CASSKGIDRGCLNTGELFF

j_gene: TRBJ2-5
v_gene: TRBV7-2
CDR3aa: CASSSTGTGSQETQYF

j_gene: TRBJ1-6
v_gene: TRBV21-1
CDR3aa: CASSKTVIGQDNYNSPLHF

j_gene: TRBJ2-2
v_gene: TRBV19
CDR3aa: CASSIDARVRELFF

j_gene: TRBJ1-5
v_gene: TRBV29-1
CDR3aa: CSVESGESNQPQHF

j_gene: TRBJ2-7
v_gene: TRBV11-2
CDR3aa: CASSSAGRFYEQYF

j_gene: TRBJ2-4
v_gene: TRBV28
CDR3aa: CASSLEGPDIQYF

j_gene: TRBJ2-1
v_gene: TRBV7-9
CDR3aa: CASSLTPLDRGEFF

j_gene: TRBJ2-1
v_gene: TRBV3-1/TRBV3-2
CDR3aa: CASSHGARNEQFF

j_gene: TRBJ1-5
v_gene: TRBV6-2/TRBV6-3
CDR3aa: CASSAGQGMDQPQHF

j_gene: TRBJ2-5
v_gene: TRBV5-4
CDR3aa: CASSQTRGTQYF

j_gene: TRBJ2-1
v_gene: TRBV30
CDR3aa: CAWSISGRVNEQFF

j_gene: TRBJ2-2
v_gene: TRBV11-3
CDR3aa: CASSLNGGRGRELFF

j_gene: TRBJ2-6
v_gene: TRBV27
CDR3aa: CASSLVGQGSSGANVLTF

j_gene: TRBJ2-5
v_gene: TRBV15
CDR3aa: CATSGGAGVSYQETQYF

j_gene: TRBJ2-1
v_gene: TRBV28
CDR3aa: CASSFGLNNEQFF

j_gene: TRBJ1-5
v_gene: TRBV19
CDR3aa: CASSPPIRGSNNQPQHF

j_gene: TRBJ2-7
v_gene: TRBV9
CDR3aa: CASSVPFARAGGSEQYF

j_gene: TRBJ2-6
v_gene: TRBV19
CDR3aa: CASSPRRAGANVLTF

j_gene: TRBJ1-5
v_gene: TRBV6-5
CDR3aa: CASKRLLSNQPQHF

j_gene: TRBJ2-7
v_gene: TRBV4-3
CDR3aa: CASSQMTGTYEQYF

j_gene: TRBJ2-2
v_gene: TRBV30
CDR3aa: CAWSTTGQGTGELFF

j_gene: TRBJ2-7
v_gene: TRBV5-6
CDR3aa: CASSSSPGGYEQYF